This T cell receptor beta chain was profiled in a study of regulatory T cells in long-lasting Graves disease. Whole-study results and caveats: Persistent Graves' patients showed a TCR diversity that was lower than that of newly diagnosed ones.

Specified time point: persistent/refractory GD, antithyroid drugs over 5 years with positive TRAb. Preparation of the TCR library used RNA extracted from PBMCs. The CDR3 has 15 residues. With 5 bases clipped from V and 0 bases from J, the junction kept 5 bases outside the gene matches. CDR1 and CDR2 (germline): LNHDA, SQIVND (reference sequence). In this sample, this clonotype turned up a few times. The antigen is unknown. Through Arm-PCR of CDR3 regions and iRepertoire HTBI primers, TCR beta libraries were built. TCRdb fed the multiplex PCR reads into MiXCR, producing one record per CDR3 protein. Among over 450,000 distinct CDR3 sequences listed, roughly 21% were seen once.

Specimen: peripheral blood mononuclear cells (PBMCs), collected when the disease was refractory, from a patient treated with antithyroid drugs. This clonotype was obtained from a female donor with Graves disease. The chain links TRBV19 to TRBJ1-1; 8 bases match TRBD1. CDR3 residues: CASSDWDRMNTEAFF. The CDR3 DNA is TGTGCCAGTAGTGACTGGGACAGGATGAACACTGAAGCTTTCTTT.